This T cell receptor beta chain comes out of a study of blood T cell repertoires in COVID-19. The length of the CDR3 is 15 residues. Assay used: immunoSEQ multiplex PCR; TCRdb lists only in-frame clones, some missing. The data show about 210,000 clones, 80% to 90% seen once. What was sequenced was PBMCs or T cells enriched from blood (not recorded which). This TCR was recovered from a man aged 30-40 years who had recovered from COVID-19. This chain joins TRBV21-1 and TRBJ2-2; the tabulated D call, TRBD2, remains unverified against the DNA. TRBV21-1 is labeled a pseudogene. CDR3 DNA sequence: TGTGCCAGCAGCAAAGGCTCTAGTGGAACCGGGGAGCTGTTTTTT. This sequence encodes CASSKGSSGTGELFF.